This TCR beta chain is from a study of breast tumors, draining lymph nodes, adjacent tissues. Study-wide points: Data only fit, rather than demonstrated, lymph node origin of most tumor T cells. Tumors had less TCR diversity than lymph nodes, more than nontumor tissue. Compared with basal-like, luminal-like tumors shared significantly more repertoire with nontumor tissue.

Samples came from axillary lymph nodes draining the breast cancer. TCRdb passed the multiplex PCR reads through MiXCR, listing each CDR3 protein once. The data contain 190,000 or so distinct CDR3 sequences, approximately 31% of them singletons. CDR1 is MNHEY and CDR2 is SVGEGT in the germline V gene. This CDR3 has 15 residues. Notes on this clonotype: Its target is unknown. One end of the junction varies from germline; a read error may be responsible.

This receptor was taken from a female donor with breast cancer. Some clones in this sample may be carry-over from other donors' samples. The rearrangement links TRBV6-2 or TRBV6-3 to TRBJ1-2; D perhaps matches TRBD1 (5 bases). The sequenced sample consisted of axillary lymph node tissue. CDR3 bases: TGTGCCAGCAGTCACTCGAGTCTGGGGACCGGTGGCTACACCTTC. It specifies CASSHSSLGTGGYTF.